This T cell receptor (beta chain) was identified during a study of CD8 T cells in ankylosing spondylitis. V was pared by 5 bases and J by 6 bases, with 11 bases between. Germline assignment: CDR1 GTSNPN and CDR2 SVGIG (reference sequence). The CDR3 has 12 residues. TCRdb itself ran the 5' RACE reads through MiXCR, one entry per CDR3 protein. The repertoire has 150,000 to 200,000 distinct CDR3 sequences, roughly 18% of them found once; the top ten carry approximately 7.8%. The sequence was obtained from a male donor with ankylosing spondylitis or in good health (not recorded which). What was sequenced was blood, either unsorted or a sorted T cell fraction (not recorded which). This rearrangement joins TRBV30 to TRBJ2-1; D gene ambiguous. CDR3 amino acids: CAWVRLGNEQFF. CDR3 sequence (DNA): TGTGCCTGGGTAAGACTGGGCAATGAGCAGTTCTTC.